Following are 9 T cell receptor beta chains from one sample sequenced in a study of long-term antiretroviral therapy in people with HIV. The immunoSEQ assay was v3.0, run at survey level. Produced via immunoSEQ multiplex PCR; TCRdb's table is partial and in-frame only. The repertoire includes about 23,000 clones, about 88% of them detected once, and around 6.4% sits in the top ten. Sequenced material: unsorted PBMCs, taken 0.6 years after starting antiretroviral therapy. These receptors were taken from a man aged 55 to 70 with HIV.

The chain joins TRBV5-4 to TRBJ2-1; 11 bases are shared with TRBD2. This CDR3 comprises 14 residues. Germline trimming cut 5 bases from V and 10 bases from J; bases unmatched to any gene: 8. The germline V gene has CDR1 SGHNT and CDR2 YYREEE (reference sequence). CDR3 protein: CASSPGLAVAEQFF. The CDR3 nucleotides are TGTGCCAGCAGTCCGGGACTAGCGGTCGCGGAGCAGTTCTTC.

The chain links TRBV18 to TRBJ1-5; 11 bases match TRBD1. This CDR3 has 18 residues. Germline V lookup: CDR1 KGHSH, CDR2 LQKENI. J gave up 5 bases and V 2 bases, and 11 bases lay outside the gene matches. CDR3 loop: CASSPSGTGGLRDQPQHF. Here the CDR3 DNA reads TGTGCCAGCTCACCATCGGGGACAGGGGGACTTAGGGATCAGCCCCAGCATTTT. The full variable domain, with the rest looked up from reference TRBV18 and TRBJ1-5, is NAGVMQNPRHLVRRRGQEARLRCSPMKGHSHVYWYRQLPEEGLKFMVYLQKENIIDESGMPKERFSAEFPKEGPSILRIQQVVRGDSAAYFCASSPSGTGGLRDQPQHFGDGTRLSIL.

This clone was found a few times. The chain combines TRBV4-1 with TRBJ1-2; D possibly corresponds to TRBD1 (5 bases). The CDR3 contains 15 residues. Trimming left V 1 base short and J 1 base short, with 10 bases between. Germline lookup yields CDR1 MGHRA and CDR2 YSYEKL. The CDR3 here is CASSQGRGGNYGYTF. CDR3 DNA sequence: TGCGCCAGCAGCCAAGGTCGTGGGGGTAACTATGGCTACACCTTC.

The chain uses TRBV7-8 and TRBJ2-7; D may be TRBD1 or TRBD2 (5 bases each). This CDR3 region has 13 residues. Germline V gives CDR1 SGHVS, CDR2 FQNEAQ. The V gene lost 3 bases and the J gene lost 12 bases, with 18 bases spanning the gap. Written as DNA, the CDR3 is TGTGCCAGCAGCTTGGGACGGGAAACCTCTCCGTACTTC. Translating it yields CASSLGRETSPYF. Filled out from reference TRBV7-8 and TRBJ2-7, the complete variable domain reads GAGVSQSPRYKVAKRGQDVALRCDPISGHVSLFWYQQALGQGPEFLTYFQNEAQLDKSGLPSDRFFAERPEGSVSTLKIQRTQQEDSAVYLCASSLGRETSPYFGPGTRLTVT.

The chain recombines TRBV5-1 with TRBJ2-7, with 7 nucleotides matching TRBD2. Germline V gene sequence: CDR1 SGHRS, CDR2 YFSETQ. V trimming: 3 bases; J trimming: 2 bases; junction bases outside the gene matches: 11. There are 16 residues in the CDR3. In nucleotides, the CDR3 is TGCGCCAGCAGCTCGACCGGGGGGTTAGGGGCCTACGAGCAGTACTTC. This codes for CASSSTGGLGAYEQYF.

V is TRBV5-4 and J is TRBJ2-3, with 7 bases fitting TRBD2. J lost 2 bases, V lost 4 bases, and 13 bases had no gene match. The CDR3 is 17 amino acids. Germline assignment: CDR1 SGHNT and CDR2 YYREEE (reference sequence). The CDR3 nucleotides read TGTGCCAGCAGCGGGGTGGATACAGCGGGAATCACAGATACGCAGTATTTT. Protein: CASSGVDTAGITDTQYF.

The V call is TRBV6-5, the J call TRBJ2-5; unclear D gene. The germline CDR1 and CDR2 sequences are MNHEY and SVGAGI. CDR3 length: 12 amino acids. The ends were cut back, 7 bases at V and 2 bases at J, with 8 bases in the middle. The CDR3 here is CASTGSQETQYF. The CDR3 DNA follows: TGTGCCAGCACCGGATCACAAGAGACCCAGTACTTC.

This chain joins TRBV6-1 and TRBJ2-5, with 7 bases identical to TRBD1. Unmatched junction bases numbered 12, after V lost 10 bases and J lost 4 bases. The CDR3 extends over 14 amino acids. Germline V gene data show CDR1 as MNHNS and CDR2 as SASEGT. In DNA, the CDR3 is TGTGCCACCGCCGTCACAGGGGTGATAGAGACCCAGTACTTC. It is translated as CATAVTGVIETQYF.

This sequence joins TRBV7-9 and TRBJ2-5; 7 bases fit TRBD1. CDR3 length: 14 amino acids. The V gene end was trimmed by 5 bases and the J gene end by 1 base; junction bases not matched to a gene: 4. Germline V CDR1 and CDR2: SEHNR, FQNEAQ (reference sequence). The CDR3 coding sequence is TGTGCCAGCAGCCTACGGGACAGCCAAGAGACCCAGTACTTC. The encoded protein is CASSLRDSQETQYF.